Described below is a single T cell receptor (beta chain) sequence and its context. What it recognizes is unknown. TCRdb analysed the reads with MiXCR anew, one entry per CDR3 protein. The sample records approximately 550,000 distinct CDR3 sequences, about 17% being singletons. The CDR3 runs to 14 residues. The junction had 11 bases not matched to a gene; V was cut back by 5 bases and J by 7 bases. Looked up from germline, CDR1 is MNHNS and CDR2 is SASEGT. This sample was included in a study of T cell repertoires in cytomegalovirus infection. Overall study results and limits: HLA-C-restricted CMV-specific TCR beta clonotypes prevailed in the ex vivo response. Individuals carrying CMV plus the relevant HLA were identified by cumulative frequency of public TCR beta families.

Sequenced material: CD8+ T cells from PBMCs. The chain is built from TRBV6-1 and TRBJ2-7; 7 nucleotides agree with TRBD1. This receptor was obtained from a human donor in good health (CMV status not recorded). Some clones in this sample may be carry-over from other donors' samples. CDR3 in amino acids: CASSYPDRFGEQYF. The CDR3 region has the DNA TGTGCCAGCAGTTACCCGGACAGGTTTGGTGAGCAGTACTTC.